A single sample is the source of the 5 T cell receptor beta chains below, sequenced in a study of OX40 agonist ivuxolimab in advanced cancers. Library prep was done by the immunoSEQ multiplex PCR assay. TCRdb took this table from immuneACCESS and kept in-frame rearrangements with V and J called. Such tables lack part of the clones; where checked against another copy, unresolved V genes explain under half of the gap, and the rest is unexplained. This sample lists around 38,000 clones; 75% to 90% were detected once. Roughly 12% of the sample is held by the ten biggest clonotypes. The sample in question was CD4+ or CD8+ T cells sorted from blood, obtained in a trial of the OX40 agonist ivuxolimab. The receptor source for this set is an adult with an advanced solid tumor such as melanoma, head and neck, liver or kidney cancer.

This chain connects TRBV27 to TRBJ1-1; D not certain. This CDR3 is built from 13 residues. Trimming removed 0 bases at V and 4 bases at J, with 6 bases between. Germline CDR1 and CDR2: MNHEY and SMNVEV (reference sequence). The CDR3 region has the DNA TGTGCCAGCAGTTTATCAGTGGTCACTGAAGCTTTCTTT. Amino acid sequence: CASSLSVVTEAFF.

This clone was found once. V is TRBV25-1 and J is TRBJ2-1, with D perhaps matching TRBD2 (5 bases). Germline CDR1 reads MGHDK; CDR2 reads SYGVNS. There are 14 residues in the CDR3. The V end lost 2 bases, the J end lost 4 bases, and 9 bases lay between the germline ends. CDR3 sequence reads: CASSEGGWYNEQFF. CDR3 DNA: TGTGCCAGCAGTGAAGGAGGATGGTACAATGAGCAGTTCTTC.

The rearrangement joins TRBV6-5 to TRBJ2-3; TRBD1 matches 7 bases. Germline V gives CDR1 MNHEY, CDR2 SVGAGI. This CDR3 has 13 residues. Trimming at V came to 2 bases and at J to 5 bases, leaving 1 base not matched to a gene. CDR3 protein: CASSYPGGDTQYF. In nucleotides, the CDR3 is TGTGCCAGCAGTTACCCAGGGGGAGATACGCAGTATTTT.

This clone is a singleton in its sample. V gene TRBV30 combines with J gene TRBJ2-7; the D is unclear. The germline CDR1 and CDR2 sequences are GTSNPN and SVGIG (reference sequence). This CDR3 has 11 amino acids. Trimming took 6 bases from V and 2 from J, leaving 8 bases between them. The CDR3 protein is CACEDAYEQYF. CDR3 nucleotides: TGTGCCTGCGAAGATGCCTACGAGCAGTACTTC.

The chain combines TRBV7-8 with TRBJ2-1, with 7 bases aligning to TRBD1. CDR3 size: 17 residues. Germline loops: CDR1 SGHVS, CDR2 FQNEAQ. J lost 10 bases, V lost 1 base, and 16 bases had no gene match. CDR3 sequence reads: CASSLVLDRAPLGEQFF. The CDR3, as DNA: TGTGCCAGCAGCTTAGTTCTCGACAGGGCCCCCCTCGGGGAGCAGTTCTTC.